This T cell receptor beta chain was sequenced during a study of human T cells and chemical hapten exposure. Study-wide results and limits: Donors' alopecia may make their immune response differ from healthy people's.

TCRdb re-analysed the RACE reads in MiXCR, keeping a single row per CDR3 protein. The sample lists over 300,000 distinct CDR3 sequences, roughly 5.3% occurring once. With respect to this clonotype: Its antigen is unidentified.

From germline, CDR1 is DFQATT and CDR2 SNEGSKA (reference sequence). CDR3 size: 12 residues. Between the trimmed V and J ends, which lost 2 bases and 6 bases, there was a span of 10 bases. Specified time point: pre-sensitization, week 0. The treatment was: therapeutic diphenylcyclopropenone sensitization with weekly scalp DPC. The sequencing here drew on whole blood, taken in connection with sensitization to the hapten diphenylcyclopropenone (DPC). The clonotype was recovered from a woman aged 45-60 years with alopecia areata. Some clones in this sample may be carry-over from other donors' samples. The chain joins TRBV20-1 to TRBJ1-1; no clear D. The CDR3 DNA reads as TGCAGTGCTAGACGGCAGACCCCTGAAGCTTTCTTT. Amino acid sequence: CSARRQTPEAFF.